Listed here are 8 T cell receptor beta chains from one sample, sequenced in a study of identical twins. A single record per CDR3 protein comes from TCRdb applying MiXCR to the 5' RACE reads. Here the sample spans roughly 500,000 distinct CDR3 sequences, roughly 21% being singletons. The same sample was also studied in work on T cells expressing NK-cell markers.

The material sequenced was CD4+ T cells sorted from blood. Every receptor here comes from a woman aged 18-35 years in good health.

The genes are TRBV12-3 or TRBV12-4 and TRBJ2-2; D possibly corresponds to TRBD2 (6 bases). The CDR3 runs 18 residues. V was cut by 0 bases and J by 6 bases, with 20 bases left in between. CDR3 loop: CASSLALNMVGGAGELFF. CDR3 DNA sequence: TGTGCCAGCAGTTTAGCGCTAAATATGGTCGGGGGAGCCGGGGAGCTGTTTTTT.

This clonotype was observed a few times. This chain links TRBV5-1 with TRBJ2-1, with a tentative D call TRBD2 (7 bases). CDR1 is SGHRS, CDR2 YFSETQ, per germline. V lost 0 bases and J lost 8, with 12 bases in between. This CDR3 is 14 amino acids long. In nucleotides, the CDR3 is TGCGCCAGCAGCTTGGACAAGGGGGGGGATGAGCAGTTCTTC. It yields the protein CASSLDKGGDEQFF.

This clonotype was observed a handful of times. The chain has TRBV12-3 or TRBV12-4 and TRBJ1-3; no reliable D call. The germline V and J ends were trimmed by 3 bases and 4 bases, with 7 bases remaining between them. The CDR3 contains 13 residues. CDR3: CASSFSGGNTIYF. The CDR3 region has the DNA TGTGCCAGCAGTTTTTCCGGCGGAAACACCATATATTTT.

This clonotype was picked up a small number of times. The chain employs TRBV14 and TRBJ2-1; D not resolved. The germline gives CDR1 SGHDN, CDR2 FVKESK. The V and J ends lost 6 bases and 9 bases respectively, with 12 bases between them. CDR3 length: 12 amino acids. The CDR3 DNA reads as TGTGCCAGCAGGATGGATACGAGTGAGCAGTTCTTC. It encodes CASRMDTSEQFF.

This clonotype was counted a few times. The V and J genes are TRBV7-2 and TRBJ1-1, with D unclear. This CDR3 has 12 residues. V was pared by 5 bases and J by 8 bases, with 12 bases between. Looked up from germline, CDR1 is SGHTA and CDR2 is FQGNSA. The CDR3 protein is CASSPRTEEAFF. DNA of the CDR3: TGTGCCAGCAGCCCTCGGACGGAAGAAGCTTTCTTT.

At least ten counts were recorded for this clonotype. The chain links TRBV29-1 to TRBJ2-3, with 9 bases matching TRBD1. Trimming removed 6 bases from V and 6 bases from J; junction bases left unmatched: 16. This CDR3 comprises 16 residues. The germline V gene encodes CDR1 SQVTM and CDR2 ANQGSEA. The CDR3 DNA sequence: TGCAGCGTAGCCAGGACAGGGGCGCTAGAGGTCGATACGCAGTATTTT. It encodes CSVARTGALEVDTQYF.

This clonotype has a count of ten or more. The genes are TRBV5-1 and TRBJ2-1; D uncertain. CDR3 size: 16 residues. Trimming pared 0 bases from V and 1 base from J, leaving 11 bases between. Looked up from germline, CDR1 is SGHRS and CDR2 is YFSETQ. The chain's CDR3 is CASSLGLSSSYNEQFF. The CDR3 bases are TGCGCCAGCAGCTTGGGCCTTTCCAGTTCCTACAATGAGCAGTTCTTC.

This clonotype was recorded a few times. The J gene is TRBJ2-2, the V gene TRBV2, with 11 bases lining up with TRBD2. Germline V CDR1 and CDR2: SNHLY, FYNNEI. J was trimmed by 7 bases and V by 4 bases; bases with no gene match: 5. There are 15 residues in the CDR3. The CDR3 protein is CASSAASGRIGELFF. CDR3 bases: TGTGCCAGCAGTGCGGCTAGCGGGAGGATCGGGGAGCTGTTTTTT.